The 28 T cell receptor beta chains in this list originate from one sample, sequenced in a study of blood T cells in healthy people across ages (dated by TCRdb to 2015 to 2017). Library preparation used 5' RACE. Sequencing took place on an Illumina HiSeq 2500. The second PCR ran for roughly 6 to 11 cycles and used a J-beta primer mix along with a sample-barcoded 5' primer. The public sequencing data were trimmed at Q25 with fastp and processed into clonotypes with MiXCR by TCRdb, which kept only in-frame beta chains. A single entry per CDR3 protein holds the most common genes and DNA from its merged rows. The sample has 710,000 or so distinct CDR3 sequences on record, 20% to 25% of them singletons. Around 21% of the sample is in the top ten clones. The specimen sequenced was blood. The receptor set was obtained from a man aged 70 or older in good health.

This clonotype was recorded a few times. The DNA of the CDR3 is TGCAGCACCGAGGGCTCGTCCGGCTACACCTTC. Amino acids: CSTEGSSGYTF. The rearrangement joins TRBV29-1 to TRBJ1-2; D not resolved. Germline V gene lookup returns CDR1 SQVTM and CDR2 ANQGSEA. V was shortened by 8 bases and J by 8 bases, with 15 bases between the two germline ends. The CDR3 sequence is 11 residues long.

In this sample, this clonotype turned up a few times. CDR3 residues: CASSLYGLAGVGPQETQYF. The CDR3 DNA sequence: TGTGCCAGCAGCCTGTACGGACTAGCGGGGGTGGGACCCCAAGAGACCCAGTACTTC. This sequence joins TRBV4-2 and TRBJ2-5, with TRBD2 matching 13 bases. J was trimmed by 1 base and V by 4 bases; bases with no gene match: 12. Germline V gene sequence: CDR1 LGHNA, CDR2 YNFKEQ. CDR3 size: 19 residues.

The chain has TRBV9 and TRBJ2-1, with D tentatively TRBD1 (5 bases). V lost 0 bases and J lost 3, with 13 bases in between. CDR1 SGDLS and CDR2 YYNGEE come from the germline V gene. CDR3 length: 16 amino acids. The CDR3 bases are TGTGCCAGCAGCGTAGAGGTGGGGCCAAGCTACAATGAGCAGTTCTTC. Translating it yields CASSVEVGPSYNEQFF.

This clonotype was picked up a small number of times. V and J are TRBV6-6 and TRBJ1-1, with D possibly matching TRBD1 (5 bases). Germline CDR1 MNHNY, CDR2 SVGAGI (reference sequence). The CDR3 sequence is 16 residues long. V was cut by 6 bases and J by 0 bases, with 17 bases left in between. CDR3 loop: CASSNQGRRMNTEAFF. CDR3 sequence (DNA): TGTGCCAGCAGCAACCAGGGCCGCAGAATGAACACTGAAGCTTTCTTT.

The sample holds a few counts of this clonotype. V is TRBV20-1 and J is TRBJ1-4; TRBD1 might be the D (5 bases). V gave up 0 bases and J gave up 3 bases, with 20 bases separating them. The CDR3 is made up of 18 amino acids. The germline V gene encodes CDR1 DFQATT and CDR2 SNEGSKA (reference sequence). CDR3 sequence reads: CSARDRFRRDGPNEKLFF. The CDR3 region has the DNA TGCAGTGCTAGAGATCGGTTTCGGAGGGACGGGCCTAATGAAAAACTGTTTTTT.

The chain carries TRBV6-5 and TRBJ2-6; D is unclear. Per the germline V gene, CDR1 is MNHEY and CDR2 is SVGAGI. Between the trimmed V and J ends, which lost 2 bases and 0 bases, there was a span of 5 bases. This CDR3 is 15 amino acids long. CDR3 nucleotides: TGTGCCAGCAGTTACGTCACCTCTGGGGCCAACGTCCTGACTTTC. This sequence encodes CASSYVTSGANVLTF.

This clonotype was detected ten times or more. The chain uses TRBV12-3 or TRBV12-4 and TRBJ1-4; 9 nucleotides align to TRBD1. J was trimmed by 5 bases and V by 5 bases; bases with no gene match: 3. The CDR3 consists of 14 residues. CDR3 DNA: TGTGCCAGCAGTCCCGGGACAGGGAATGAAAAACTGTTTTTT. Translated: CASSPGTGNEKLFF.

The gene calls are TRBV21-1 and TRBJ2-7; TRBD1, the D gene given by the table, was not confirmed from the DNA. TRBV21-1 represents a pseudogene. The CDR3 spans 14 residues. CDR3 in amino acids: CASSGQGGPYEQYV. The CDR3, as DNA: TGTGCCAGCAGCGGCCAAGGGGGTCCCTACGAGCAGTACGTC.

This sequence joins TRBV6-5 and TRBJ1-4; perhaps TRBD1 as D (6 bases). The CDR3 is made up of 14 amino acids. The V and J ends lost 7 bases and 7 bases respectively, with 16 bases between them. In germline, CDR1 is MNHEY, CDR2 SVGAGI. The CDR3 loop reads CASKRGGASEKLFF. CDR3 nucleotides: TGTGCCAGCAAACGTGGGGGGGCGAGTGAAAAACTGTTTTTT.

A few counts support this clonotype. This chain connects TRBV20-1 to TRBJ2-3; no firm D call. Trimming took off 6 bases at V and 0 bases at J, with 10 bases between the two ends. From germline, CDR1 is DFQATT and CDR2 SNEGSKA (reference sequence). CDR3 length equals 13 residues. For the CDR3, the DNA is TGCAGTGCAACAGCCTTTAGCACAGATACGCAGTATTTT. It codes for CSATAFSTDTQYF.

Written as DNA, the CDR3 is TGCAGCGTTGGGGCGACAGGGAGGGGCACTGAAGCTTTCTTT. It codes for CSVGATGRGTEAFF. The chain combines TRBV29-1 with TRBJ1-1; 7 bases are shared with TRBD1. The CDR3 extends over 14 amino acids. The V gene's germline CDR1 is SQVTM and CDR2 ANQGSEA. J gave up 4 bases and V 4 bases, and 9 bases lay outside the gene matches.

The chain uses TRBV6-5 and TRBJ2-4, with D possibly matching TRBD2 (5 bases). The CDR3 extends over 14 amino acids. The V and J ends lost 10 bases and 2 bases respectively, with 15 bases between them. Germline CDR1 is MNHEY and CDR2 is SVGAGI. The DNA for the CDR3 is TGTGCCACCCAACCCCCGGGGACCAAAAACATTCAGTACTTC. Amino acids: CATQPPGTKNIQYF.

As regards this clonotype: This may be a read error: a much more frequent sequence differs by one nucleotide. The rearrangement joins TRBV7-2 to TRBJ1-6; weak D call: TRBD1 (6 bases). The length of the CDR3 is 16 residues. Germline-derived CDR1 and CDR2 are SGHTA and FQGNSA. V was clipped by 7 bases and J by 6 bases, with 19 bases between them. The CDR3 bases are TGTGCCAGCAACTCACAGGGTCCCCATACTAATTCACCCCTCCACTTT. Translated: CASNSQGPHTNSPLHF.

The chain recombines TRBV6-1 with TRBJ2-1, with D possibly being TRBD2 (6 bases). CDR1 and CDR2 from the germline V gene are MNHNS and SASEGT. V lost 0 bases and J lost 4, with 10 bases in between. There are 15 residues in the CDR3. The CDR3: CASSEAASAYNEQFF. DNA for the CDR3: TGTGCCAGCAGTGAAGCGGCTAGCGCTTACAATGAGCAGTTCTTC.

This clonotype was counted at least ten times. V is TRBV3-1 and J is TRBJ1-2, with 7 bases lining up with TRBD1. V shed 5 bases, J shed 4 bases, and the junction held 10 bases outside the gene matches. The CDR3 runs to 15 residues. In germline, CDR1 is LGHDT, CDR2 YNNKEL (reference sequence). In DNA form, the CDR3 reads TGTGCCAGCAGCAAAGGACAGGCCGCATCCTATGGCTACACCTTC. Translated: CASSKGQAASYGYTF.

The V and J genes are TRBV24-1 and TRBJ2-5; D remains ambiguous. CDR1 and CDR2 (germline): KGHDR, SFDVKD. The CDR3 totals 15 residues. The V end lost 3 bases, the J end lost 5 bases, and 15 bases lay between the germline ends. The CDR3 region is CATSDPLDRWETQYF. For the CDR3, the DNA is TGTGCCACCAGTGATCCTCTCGATCGCTGGGAGACCCAGTACTTC.

This clonotype was seen a few times. The rearrangement links TRBV20-1 to TRBJ1-4; a possible D gene is TRBD1 (5 bases). The V end lost 3 bases, the J end lost 2 bases, and 13 bases lay between the germline ends. This CDR3 is built from 15 residues. Per the germline V gene, CDR1 is DFQATT and CDR2 is SNEGSKA (reference sequence). In DNA, the CDR3 is TGCAGTGCTAGCGCATTAGGGGCTACTAATGAAAAACTGTTTTTT. This sequence encodes CSASALGATNEKLFF.

The chain combines TRBV12-3 or TRBV12-4 with TRBJ1-3; no firm D call. The CDR3 is 13 residues long. The V end was cut by 4 bases, the J end by 7 bases, with 11 bases between. The CDR3 loop is CASSSTARNTIYF. The CDR3 nucleotides are TGTGCCAGCAGTTCTACAGCGCGGAACACCATATATTTT.

The genes are TRBV6-2 or TRBV6-3 and TRBJ2-1, with D perhaps TRBD1 (6 bases). The J call may not be correct, given that the DNA end is closer to TRBJ2-7. From germline, CDR1 is MNHEY and CDR2 SVGEGT. The CDR3 sequence is 13 residues long. CDR3 bases: TGTGCCAGCAGTAGTACAGGGATACCCGAGCAGTACTTC. It codes for CASSSTGIPEQYF.

The chain carries TRBV29-1 and TRBJ1-4; no clear D gene. Trimming took 4 bases from V and 6 from J, leaving 12 bases between them. CDR1 SQVTM and CDR2 ANQGSEA come from the germline V gene. The CDR3 is 13 amino acids. CDR3 DNA sequence: TGCAGCGTTGGGGGTACCTCGGATGAAAAACTGTTTTTT. It codes for CSVGGTSDEKLFF.

The chain is built from TRBV6-4 and TRBJ2-1, with 11 positions matching TRBD1. Germline V lookup: CDR1 MRHNA, CDR2 SNTAGT. V lost 11 bases to trimming and J lost 9 bases; unmatched junction nucleotides: 9. The CDR3 runs 13 residues. The CDR3 reads CAGSGQGAGEQFF. The CDR3 DNA reads TGTGCCGGCTCCGGACAGGGGGCCGGTGAGCAGTTCTTC.

The genes are TRBV5-1 and TRBJ2-7, with a possible D match to TRBD2 (7 bases). CDR1 and CDR2 from the germline V gene are SGHRS and YFSETQ. Trimming shortened V by 4 bases and J by 1 base, and 18 bases separated the two germline ends. The CDR3 contains 16 residues. The CDR3 is CASSHLGGDRSYEQYF. For the CDR3, the DNA is TGCGCCAGCAGCCACTTAGGGGGGGACCGATCCTACGAGCAGTACTTC.

The rearrangement links TRBV29-1 to TRBJ1-4; D not resolved. This CDR3 contains 15 residues. With 6 bases removed from V and 0 bases from J, the gap between germline ends came to 14 bases. Per the germline V gene, CDR1 is SQVTM and CDR2 is ANQGSEA. The CDR3 DNA follows: TGCAGCGTGGCCGATTGGGGTTCAACTAATGAAAAACTGTTTTTT. Translating gives CSVADWGSTNEKLFF.

V usage is TRBV12-3 or TRBV12-4 and J usage is TRBJ1-3, with D hard to call. Trimming took 6 bases from V and 0 from J, leaving 15 bases between them. CDR3 length equals 16 residues. CDR3 sequence reads: CASSFRRESSGNTIYF. The CDR3 DNA sequence: TGTGCCAGCAGCTTTAGGCGAGAGAGCTCTGGAAACACCATATATTTT.

The chain is built from TRBV6-5 and TRBJ2-1; D possibly matches TRBD1 or TRBD2 (5 bases each). This CDR3 region has 13 residues. In germline, CDR1 is MNHEY, CDR2 SVGAGI. V was trimmed by 0 bases and J by 15 bases, leaving 15 bases between them. This CDR3 reads CASSYSIEGRRFF. The CDR3, as DNA: TGTGCCAGCAGTTACTCTATTGAGGGACGGCGGTTCTTC.

This clonotype was counted between two and nine times. The chain combines TRBV6-6 with TRBJ1-1; a weak D match, TRBD1 (6 bases). V was trimmed by 6 bases and J by 3 bases, leaving 17 bases between them. The CDR3 consists of 15 residues. Germline CDR1 MNHNY, CDR2 SVGAGI (reference sequence). Here the CDR3 reads CASRHPRGGYTEAFF. The CDR3 nucleotides are TGTGCCAGCAGACACCCTAGAGGGGGGTACACTGAAGCTTTCTTT.

This chain joins TRBV29-1 and TRBJ1-1, with TRBD1 identical over 7 bases. This CDR3 comprises 14 residues. Trimming at V came to 4 bases and at J to 4 bases, leaving 9 bases not matched to a gene. The germline CDR1 and CDR2 sequences are SQVTM and ANQGSEA. CDR3 region: CSVAPGGGGTEAFF. The DNA for the CDR3 is TGCAGCGTTGCACCAGGGGGAGGGGGCACTGAAGCTTTCTTT.

This rearrangement joins TRBV12-3 or TRBV12-4 to TRBJ2-5, with TRBD2 matching over 13 bases. This CDR3 spans 16 amino acids. J gave up 3 bases and V 6 bases, and 7 bases lay outside the gene matches. CDR3 bases: TGTGCCAGCAGCCCAACCGGACTAGCGGGGGAAGAGACCCAGTACTTC. Amino acids: CASSPTGLAGEETQYF.